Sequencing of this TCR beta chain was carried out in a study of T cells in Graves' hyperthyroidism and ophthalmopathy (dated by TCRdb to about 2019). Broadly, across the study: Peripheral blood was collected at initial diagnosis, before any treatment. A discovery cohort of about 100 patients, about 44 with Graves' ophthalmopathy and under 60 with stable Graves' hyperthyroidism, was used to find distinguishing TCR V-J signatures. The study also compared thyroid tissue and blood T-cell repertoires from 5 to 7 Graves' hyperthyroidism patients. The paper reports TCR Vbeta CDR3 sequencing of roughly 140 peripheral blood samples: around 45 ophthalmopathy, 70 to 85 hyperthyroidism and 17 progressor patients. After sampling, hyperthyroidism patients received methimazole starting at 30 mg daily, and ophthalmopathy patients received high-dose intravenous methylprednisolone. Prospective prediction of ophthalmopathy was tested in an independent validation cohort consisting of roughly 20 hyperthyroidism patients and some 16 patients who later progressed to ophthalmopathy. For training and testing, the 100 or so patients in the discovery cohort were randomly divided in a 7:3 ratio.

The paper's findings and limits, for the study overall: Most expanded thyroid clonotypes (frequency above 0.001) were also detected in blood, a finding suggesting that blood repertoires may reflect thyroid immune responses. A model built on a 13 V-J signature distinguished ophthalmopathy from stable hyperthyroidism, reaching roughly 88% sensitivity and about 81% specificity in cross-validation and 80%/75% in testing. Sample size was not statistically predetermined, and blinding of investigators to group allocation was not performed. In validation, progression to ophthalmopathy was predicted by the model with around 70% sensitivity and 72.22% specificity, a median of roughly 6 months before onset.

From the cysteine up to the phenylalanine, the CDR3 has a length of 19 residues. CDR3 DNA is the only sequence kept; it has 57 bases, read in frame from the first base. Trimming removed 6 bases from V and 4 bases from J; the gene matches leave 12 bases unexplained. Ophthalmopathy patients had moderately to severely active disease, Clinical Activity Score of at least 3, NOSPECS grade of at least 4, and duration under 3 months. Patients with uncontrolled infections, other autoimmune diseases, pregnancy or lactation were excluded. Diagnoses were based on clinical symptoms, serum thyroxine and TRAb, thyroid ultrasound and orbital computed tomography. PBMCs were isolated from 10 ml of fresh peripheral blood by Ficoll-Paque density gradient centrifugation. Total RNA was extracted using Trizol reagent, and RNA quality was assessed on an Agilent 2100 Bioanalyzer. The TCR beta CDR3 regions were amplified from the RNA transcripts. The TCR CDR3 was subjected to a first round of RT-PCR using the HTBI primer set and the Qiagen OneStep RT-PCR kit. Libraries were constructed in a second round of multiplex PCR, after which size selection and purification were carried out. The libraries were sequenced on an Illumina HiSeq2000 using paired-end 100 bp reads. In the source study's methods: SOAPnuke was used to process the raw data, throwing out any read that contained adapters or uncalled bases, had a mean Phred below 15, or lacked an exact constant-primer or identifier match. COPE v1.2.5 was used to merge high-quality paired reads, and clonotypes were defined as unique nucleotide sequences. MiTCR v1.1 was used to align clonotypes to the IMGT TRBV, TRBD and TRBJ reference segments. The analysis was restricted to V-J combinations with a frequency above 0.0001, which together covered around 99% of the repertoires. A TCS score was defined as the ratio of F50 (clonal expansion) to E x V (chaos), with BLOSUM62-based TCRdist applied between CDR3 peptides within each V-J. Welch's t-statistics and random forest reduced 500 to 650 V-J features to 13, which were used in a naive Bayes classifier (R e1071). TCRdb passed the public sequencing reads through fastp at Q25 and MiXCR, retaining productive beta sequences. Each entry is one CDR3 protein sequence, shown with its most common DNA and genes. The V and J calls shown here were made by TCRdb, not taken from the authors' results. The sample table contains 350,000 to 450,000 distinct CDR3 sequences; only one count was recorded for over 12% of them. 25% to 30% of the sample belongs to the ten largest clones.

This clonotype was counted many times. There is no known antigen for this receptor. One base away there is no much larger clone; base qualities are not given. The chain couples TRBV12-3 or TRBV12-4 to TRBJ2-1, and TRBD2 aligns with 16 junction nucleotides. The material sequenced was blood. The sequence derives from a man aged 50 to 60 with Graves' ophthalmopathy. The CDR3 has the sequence CASSPLGTSGREGYNEQFF. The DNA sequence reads TGTGCCAGCAGCCCCCTCGGGACTAGCGGGAGGGAAGGGTACAATGAGCAGTTCTTC.